These T cell receptor beta chains were read from a single sample in a study of memory CD4+ T cells and cytomegalovirus serostatus. Clones were read by immunoSEQ multiplex PCR, and TCRdb kept only the in-frame ones, dropping some. The repertoire includes tens of thousands of clones, roughly four fifths of them detected once, and 0.78% sits in the top ten. Material: memory CD4+ T cells from blood. The receptors come from an adult in good health and CMV-seronegative. Each CDR3 is given with its conserved first and last residue. The D gene is left open where the match is weak. Clone sizes are given selectively: once, few, many, or a class where the clone is expanded.

cdr3_aa: CASSLVGGGTYEQYF; cdr3_nt: TGTGCCAGCAGCCTGGTGGGGGGGGGAACCTACGAGCAGTACTTC; d_call: TRBD2; clone_size: few; j_call: TRBJ2-7; v_call: TRBV14
cdr3_aa: CASTTHGRLSTDTQYF; cdr3_nt: TGTGCCAGCACCACTCACGGTCGGTTGAGTACAGATACGCAGTATTTT; d_call: -; clone_size: once; j_call: TRBJ2-3; v_call: TRBV11-2
cdr3_aa: CASSLGVFEHGYTF; cdr3_nt: TGTGCCAGCAGCTTAGGTGTCTTCGAGCATGGCTACACCTTC; d_call: -; clone_size: -; j_call: TRBJ1-2; v_call: TRBV7-8
cdr3_aa: CASSRGQGTRNEQFF; cdr3_nt: TGTGCCAGCAGCCGCGGACAGGGTACCCGAAATGAGCAGTTCTTC; d_call: TRBD1; clone_size: -; j_call: TRBJ2-1; v_call: TRBV7-9
cdr3_aa: CATYSGQFSTDTQYF; cdr3_nt: TGTGCCACCTACTCCGGACAGTTTTCCACAGATACGCAGTATTTT; d_call: -; clone_size: -; j_call: TRBJ2-3; v_call: TRBV6-1
cdr3_aa: CASSLDRGLNTEAFF; cdr3_nt: TGCGCCAGCAGCTTGGACAGGGGACTGAACACTGAAGCTTTCTTT; d_call: TRBD1; clone_size: -; j_call: TRBJ1-1; v_call: TRBV5-1
cdr3_aa: CASSRERDTADTQYF; cdr3_nt: TGTGCCAGCAGCAGGGAGAGGGATACCGCAGATACGCAGTATTTT; d_call: -; clone_size: -; j_call: TRBJ2-3; v_call: TRBV2
cdr3_aa: CASSVAGSSGNTIYF; cdr3_nt: TGTGCCAGCAGCGTAGCGGGGTCCTCTGGAAACACCATATATTTT; d_call: -; clone_size: -; j_call: TRBJ1-3; v_call: TRBV9
cdr3_aa: CASSWKGGGHSNQPQHF; cdr3_nt: TGTGCCAGTAGTTGGAAAGGCGGGGGGCATAGCAATCAGCCCCAGCATTTT; d_call: -; clone_size: once; j_call: TRBJ1-5; v_call: TRBV19
cdr3_aa: CASSPIGLSGKILYEQYF; cdr3_nt: TGTGCCAGCAGCCCTATTGGATTGTCAGGGAAGATCCTCTACGAGCAGTACTTC; d_call: -; clone_size: once; j_call: TRBJ2-7; v_call: TRBV25-1
cdr3_aa: CAWVRGTGGAGGNTIYF; cdr3_nt: TGTGCCTGGGTGAGGGGGACAGGGGGCGCCGGTGGAAACACCATATATTTT; d_call: TRBD1; clone_size: -; j_call: TRBJ1-3; v_call: TRBV30
cdr3_aa: CASEAGYTEAFF; cdr3_nt: TGTGCCAGCGAGGCGGGGTACACTGAAGCTTTCTTT; d_call: -; clone_size: -; j_call: TRBJ1-1; v_call: TRBV11-1
cdr3_aa: CASSLDAGPSYEQYF; cdr3_nt: TGTGCCAGCAGCTTAGACGCGGGGCCTTCCTACGAGCAGTACTTC; d_call: -; clone_size: -; j_call: TRBJ2-7; v_call: TRBV7-9
cdr3_aa: CASSYNEAEAFF; cdr3_nt: TGTGCCAGCAGCTACAATGAAGCTGAAGCTTTCTTT; d_call: -; clone_size: -; j_call: TRBJ1-1; v_call: TRBV5-6
cdr3_aa: CASSVAGGPGELFF; cdr3_nt: TGTGCCAGCAGTGTGGCAGGGGGGCCCGGGGAGCTGTTTTTT; d_call: -; clone_size: few; j_call: TRBJ2-2; v_call: TRBV2
cdr3_aa: CASSYREGEEQYF; cdr3_nt: TGTGCCAGCAGTTACCGAGAGGGGGAAGAGCAGTACTTC; d_call: -; clone_size: -; j_call: TRBJ2-7; v_call: TRBV6-5
cdr3_aa: CASSYPGVPNQPQHF; cdr3_nt: TGTGCCAGCAGTTACCCCGGGGTACCCAATCAGCCCCAGCATTTT; d_call: -; clone_size: -; j_call: TRBJ1-5; v_call: TRBV6-5
cdr3_aa: CASSEAKRGYTF; cdr3_nt: TGTGCCAGCAGTGAAGCCAAAAGGGGCTACACCTTC; d_call: -; clone_size: -; j_call: TRBJ1-2; v_call: TRBV2
cdr3_aa: CASSVAPVPDTQYF; cdr3_nt: TGTGCCAGCAGCGTAGCCCCGGTCCCAGATACGCAGTATTTT; d_call: -; clone_size: -; j_call: TRBJ2-3; v_call: TRBV9
cdr3_aa: CASSSQGLSTDTQYF; cdr3_nt: TGTGCCAGCTCTTCACAGGGGTTGAGCACAGATACGCAGTATTTT; d_call: TRBD1; clone_size: -; j_call: TRBJ2-3; v_call: TRBV6-1
cdr3_aa: CSAGGGDRAFF; cdr3_nt: TGCAGTGCTGGAGGGGGGGATCGAGCTTTCTTT; d_call: -; clone_size: -; j_call: TRBJ1-1; v_call: TRBV20-1
cdr3_aa: CASSLAGAVNEQFF; cdr3_nt: TGTGCCAGCAGCTTAGCGGGGGCCGTCAATGAGCAGTTCTTC; d_call: -; clone_size: once; j_call: TRBJ2-1; v_call: TRBV7-9
cdr3_aa: CAWGSTRGTGNTIYF; cdr3_nt: TGTGCCTGGGGATCGACTAGGGGAACAGGAAACACCATATATTTT; d_call: -; clone_size: -; j_call: TRBJ1-3; v_call: TRBV30
cdr3_aa: CACRSPGQETQYF; cdr3_nt: TGTGCCTGCCGAAGCCCCGGGCAAGAGACCCAGTACTTC; d_call: -; clone_size: -; j_call: TRBJ2-5; v_call: TRBV6-5
cdr3_aa: CASSPDPRVIYGYTF; cdr3_nt: TGCGCCAGCAGCCCCGACCCGAGGGTAATCTATGGCTACACCTTC; d_call: -; clone_size: -; j_call: TRBJ1-2; v_call: TRBV4-1
cdr3_aa: CASSSDGLGFRAEAFF; cdr3_nt: TGTGCCAGCAGCTCAGATGGGTTGGGATTCAGGGCTGAAGCTTTCTTT; d_call: -; clone_size: -; j_call: TRBJ1-1; v_call: TRBV7-9
cdr3_aa: CASSQGQSSGNTIYF; cdr3_nt: TGTGCCAGCAGCCAAGGGCAGTCCTCTGGAAACACCATATATTTT; d_call: -; clone_size: -; j_call: TRBJ1-3; v_call: TRBV5-4
cdr3_aa: CASSEVGYEQYF; cdr3_nt: TGTGCCAGCAGTGAGGTCGGATACGAGCAGTACTTC; d_call: -; clone_size: -; j_call: TRBJ2-7; v_call: TRBV25-1
cdr3_aa: CASSQGTGARGSYEQYF; cdr3_nt: TGCGCCAGCAGCCAGGGTACGGGGGCAAGAGGCTCCTACGAGCAGTACTTC; d_call: -; clone_size: -; j_call: TRBJ2-7; v_call: TRBV4-1
cdr3_aa: CASSLAARESEAFF; cdr3_nt: TGTGCCAGCAGCTTAGCGGCCCGGGAAAGTGAAGCTTTCTTT; d_call: -; clone_size: few; j_call: TRBJ1-1; v_call: TRBV7-8
cdr3_aa: CASSLGVGGAGTDTQYF; cdr3_nt: TGCGCCAGCAGCCTCGGAGTAGGGGGGGCTGGCACAGATACGCAGTATTTT; d_call: -; clone_size: -; j_call: TRBJ2-3; v_call: TRBV4-1
cdr3_aa: CASSPRGGGNEQFF; cdr3_nt: TGTGCCAGCAGCCCGCGGGGGGGAGGAAATGAGCAGTTCTTC; d_call: TRBD2; clone_size: -; j_call: TRBJ2-1; v_call: TRBV11-3
cdr3_aa: CASSLKSGTDTQYF; cdr3_nt: TGTGCCAGCAGCTTAAAAAGCGGCACAGATACGCAGTATTTT; d_call: -; clone_size: -; j_call: TRBJ2-3; v_call: TRBV7-9
cdr3_aa: CASTPDSDSPLHF; cdr3_nt: TGTGCCAGCACTCCCGACAGTGATTCACCCCTCCACTTT; d_call: -; clone_size: -; j_call: TRBJ1-6; v_call: TRBV2
cdr3_aa: CASSPPTGSMNTEAFF; cdr3_nt: TGTGCCAGCAGCCCCCCGACAGGGTCCATGAACACTGAAGCTTTCTTT; d_call: TRBD1; clone_size: -; j_call: TRBJ1-1; v_call: TRBV7-3
cdr3_aa: CASIPPGQRSTEQYF; cdr3_nt: TGTGCCAGCATCCCCCCAGGACAGCGATCTACCGAGCAGTACTTC; d_call: -; clone_size: once; j_call: TRBJ2-7; v_call: TRBV7-9
cdr3_aa: CSVEKSGPGRYEQYF; cdr3_nt: TGCAGCGTTGAAAAATCGGGACCTGGAAGGTACGAGCAGTACTTC; d_call: -; clone_size: -; j_call: TRBJ2-7; v_call: TRBV29-1
cdr3_aa: CASSRADNQYF; cdr3_nt: TGCGCCAGCAGCAGGGCAGATAATCAGTACTTC; d_call: -; clone_size: -; j_call: TRBJ2-7; v_call: TRBV5-1
cdr3_aa: CASSKDRNEQYF; cdr3_nt: TGTGCCAGCAGCAAGGACAGGAACGAGCAGTACTTC; d_call: TRBD1; clone_size: -; j_call: TRBJ2-7; v_call: TRBV7-2
cdr3_aa: CASSVDDGGYYNEQFF; cdr3_nt: TGTGCCAGCAGCGTAGACGACGGGGGCTATTACAATGAGCAGTTCTTC; d_call: -; clone_size: few; j_call: TRBJ2-1; v_call: TRBV9
cdr3_aa: CASSDPSSSYNSPLHF; cdr3_nt: TGTGCCAGCAGTGATCCCTCCAGCTCCTATAATTCACCCCTCCACTTT; d_call: -; clone_size: few; j_call: TRBJ1-6; v_call: TRBV2
cdr3_aa: CASSPRSGGSTEAFF; cdr3_nt: TGTGCCAGCTCACCAAGGTCGGGCGGGAGTACTGAAGCTTTCTTT; d_call: -; clone_size: -; j_call: TRBJ1-1; v_call: TRBV18
cdr3_aa: CASSAQGYSNQPQHF; cdr3_nt: TGTGCCAGCAGCGCCCAGGGTTATAGCAATCAGCCCCAGCATTTT; d_call: -; clone_size: -; j_call: TRBJ1-5; v_call: TRBV7-2
cdr3_aa: CASSESPNTEAFF; cdr3_nt: TGTGCCAGCAGTGAATCTCCGAACACTGAAGCTTTCTTT; d_call: -; clone_size: -; j_call: TRBJ1-1; v_call: TRBV25-1
cdr3_aa: CASSIDRGQNTEAFF; cdr3_nt: TGTGCCAGCAGCATCGACAGGGGGCAGAACACTGAAGCTTTCTTT; d_call: TRBD1; clone_size: -; j_call: TRBJ1-1; v_call: TRBV5-4